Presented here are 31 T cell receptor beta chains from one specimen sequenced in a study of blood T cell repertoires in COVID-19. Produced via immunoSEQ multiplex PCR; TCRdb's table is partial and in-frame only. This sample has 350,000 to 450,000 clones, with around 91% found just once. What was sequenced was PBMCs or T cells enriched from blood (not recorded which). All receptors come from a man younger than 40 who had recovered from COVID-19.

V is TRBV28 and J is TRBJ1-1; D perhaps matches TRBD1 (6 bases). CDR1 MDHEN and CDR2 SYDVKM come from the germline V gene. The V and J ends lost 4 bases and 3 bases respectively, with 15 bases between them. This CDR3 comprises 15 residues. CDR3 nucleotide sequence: TGTGCCAGCAGTTCAGGGGCCCGACTTGACACTGAAGCTTTCTTT. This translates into CASSSGARLDTEAFF.

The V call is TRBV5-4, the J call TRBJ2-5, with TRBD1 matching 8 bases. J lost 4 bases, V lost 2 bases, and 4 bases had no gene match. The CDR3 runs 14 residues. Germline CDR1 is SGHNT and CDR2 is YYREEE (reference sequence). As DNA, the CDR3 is TGTGCCAGCAGCTTTGCAGGGGGCGGAGAGACCCAGTACTTC. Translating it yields CASSFAGGGETQYF.

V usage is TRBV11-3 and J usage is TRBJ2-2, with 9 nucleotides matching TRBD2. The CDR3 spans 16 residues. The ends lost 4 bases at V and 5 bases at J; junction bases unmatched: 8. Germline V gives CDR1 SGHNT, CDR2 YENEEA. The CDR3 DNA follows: TGTGCCAGCAGCTCAATAGCGGGAGAAGGAACCGGGGAGCTGTTTTTT. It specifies CASSSIAGEGTGELFF.

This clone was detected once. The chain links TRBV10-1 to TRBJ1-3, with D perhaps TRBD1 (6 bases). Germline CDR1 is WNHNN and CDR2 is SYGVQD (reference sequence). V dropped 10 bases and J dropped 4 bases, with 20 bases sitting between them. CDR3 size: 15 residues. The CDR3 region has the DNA TGCGCCACTCCGACAGGTTGGGGCGAAGGAAACACCATATATTTT. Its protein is CATPTGWGEGNTIYF.

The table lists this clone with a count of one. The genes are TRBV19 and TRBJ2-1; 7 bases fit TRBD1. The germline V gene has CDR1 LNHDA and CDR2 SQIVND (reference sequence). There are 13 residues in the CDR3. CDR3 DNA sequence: TGTGCTTCCTCTGACAGGGTCTACAATGAGCAGTTCTTC. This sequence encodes CASSDRVYNEQFF.

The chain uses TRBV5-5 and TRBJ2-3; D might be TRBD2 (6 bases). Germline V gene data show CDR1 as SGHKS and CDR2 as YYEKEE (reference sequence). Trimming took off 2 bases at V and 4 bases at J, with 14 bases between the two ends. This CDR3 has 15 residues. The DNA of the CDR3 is TGTGCCAGCAGCTTAGCGACTAGAATGCCAGATACGCAGTATTTT. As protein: CASSLATRMPDTQYF.

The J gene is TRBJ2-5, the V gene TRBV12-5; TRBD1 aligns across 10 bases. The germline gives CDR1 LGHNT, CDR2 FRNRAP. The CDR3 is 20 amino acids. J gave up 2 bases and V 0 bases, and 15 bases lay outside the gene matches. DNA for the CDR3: TGTGCTAGTGGTTTGGTCTCCGGGACAGGGGCCCCTTCCTTTCAAGAGACCCAGTACTTC. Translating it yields CASGLVSGTGAPSFQETQYF.

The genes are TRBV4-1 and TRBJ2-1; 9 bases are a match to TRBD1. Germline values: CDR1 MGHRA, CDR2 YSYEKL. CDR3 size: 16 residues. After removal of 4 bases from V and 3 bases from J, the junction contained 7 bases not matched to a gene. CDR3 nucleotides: TGCGCCAGCAGCCGAGAGCCGGGACAGGGCTACAATGAGCAGTTCTTC. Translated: CASSREPGQGYNEQFF.

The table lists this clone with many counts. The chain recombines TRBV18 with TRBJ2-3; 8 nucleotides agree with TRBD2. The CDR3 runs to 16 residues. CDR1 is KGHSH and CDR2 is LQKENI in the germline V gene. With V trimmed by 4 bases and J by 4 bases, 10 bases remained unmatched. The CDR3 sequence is CASSREAGVGPDTQYF. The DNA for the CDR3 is TGTGCCAGCTCACGCGAAGCGGGAGTGGGGCCAGATACGCAGTATTTT.

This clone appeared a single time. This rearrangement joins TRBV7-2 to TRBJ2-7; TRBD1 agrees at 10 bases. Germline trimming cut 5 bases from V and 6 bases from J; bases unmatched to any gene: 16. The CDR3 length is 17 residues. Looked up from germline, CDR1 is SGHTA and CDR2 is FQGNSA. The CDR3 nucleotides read TGTGCCAGCAGCACCAAGAGTGTCCGGGACAGGGGATTCGAGCAGTACTTC. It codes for CASSTKSVRDRGFEQYF. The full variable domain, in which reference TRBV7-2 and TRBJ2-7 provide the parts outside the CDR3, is GAGVSQSPSNKVTEKGKDVELRCDPISGHTALYWYRQSLGQGLEFLIYFQGNSAPDKSGLPSDRFSAERTGGSVSTLTIQRTQQEDSAVYLCASSTKSVRDRGFEQYFGPGTRLTVT.

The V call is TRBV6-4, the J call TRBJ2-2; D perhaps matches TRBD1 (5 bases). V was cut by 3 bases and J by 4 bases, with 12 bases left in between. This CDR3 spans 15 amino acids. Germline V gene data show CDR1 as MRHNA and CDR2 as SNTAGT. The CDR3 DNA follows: TGTGCCAGCAGTGAAGTGGTAGGGGTCACCGGGGAGCTGTTTTTT. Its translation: CASSEVVGVTGELFF.

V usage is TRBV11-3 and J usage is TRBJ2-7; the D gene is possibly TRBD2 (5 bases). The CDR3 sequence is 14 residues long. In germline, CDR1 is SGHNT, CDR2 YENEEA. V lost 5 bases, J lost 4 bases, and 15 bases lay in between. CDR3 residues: CASSPNGNAYEQYF. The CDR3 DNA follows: TGTGCCAGCAGCCCAAACGGGAACGCTTACGAGCAGTACTTC.

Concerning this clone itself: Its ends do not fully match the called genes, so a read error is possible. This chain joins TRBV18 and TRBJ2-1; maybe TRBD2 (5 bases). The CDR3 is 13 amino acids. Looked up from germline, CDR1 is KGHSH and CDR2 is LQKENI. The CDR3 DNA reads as TGTGCCAGCTCGCCACTAGTTAGCAATGAGCAGTTCTTC. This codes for CASSPLVSNEQFF. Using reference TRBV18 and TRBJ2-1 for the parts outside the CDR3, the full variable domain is NAGVMQNPRHLVRRRGQEARLRCSPMKGHSHVYWYRQLPEEGLKFMVYLQKENIIDESGMPKERFSAEFPKEGPSILRIQQVVRGDSAAYFCASSPLVSNEQFFGPGTRLTVL.

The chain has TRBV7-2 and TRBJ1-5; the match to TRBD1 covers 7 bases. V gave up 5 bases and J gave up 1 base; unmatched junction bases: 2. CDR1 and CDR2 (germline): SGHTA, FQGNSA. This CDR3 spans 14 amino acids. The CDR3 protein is CASSRDRSNQPQHF. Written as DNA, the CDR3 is TGTGCCAGCAGCAGGGACAGAAGCAATCAGCCCCAGCATTTT.

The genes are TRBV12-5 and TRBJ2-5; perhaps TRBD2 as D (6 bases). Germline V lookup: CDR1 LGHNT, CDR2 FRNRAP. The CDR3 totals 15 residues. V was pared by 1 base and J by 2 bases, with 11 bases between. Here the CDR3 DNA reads TGTGCTAGTGGTTTGGGGACTAAAGCTCAAGAGACCCAGTACTTC. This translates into CASGLGTKAQETQYF.

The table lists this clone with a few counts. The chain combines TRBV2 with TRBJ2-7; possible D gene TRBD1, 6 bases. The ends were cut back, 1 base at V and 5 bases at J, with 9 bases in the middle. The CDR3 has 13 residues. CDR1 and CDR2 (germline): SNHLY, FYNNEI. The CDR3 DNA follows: TGTGCCAGCAGTGAAGACAGGGCTGACGAGCAGTACTTC. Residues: CASSEDRADEQYF. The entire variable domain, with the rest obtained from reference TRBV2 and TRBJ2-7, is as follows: EPEVTQTPSHQVTQMGQEVILRCVPISNHLYFYWYRQILGQKVEFLVSFYNNEISEKSEIFDDQFSVERPDGSNFTLKIRSTKLEDSAMYFCASSEDRADEQYFGPGTRLTVT.

The CDR3 here is CASSLPTGKRSYTF. DNA for the CDR3: TGTGCCAGCAGTTTACCCACAGGGAAGAGGAGCTACACCTTC. This chain uses TRBV27 with TRBJ1-2, with a tentative D call TRBD1 (6 bases). Germline CDR1 MNHEY, CDR2 SMNVEV (reference sequence). Trimming cost V 2 bases and J 9 bases, with 16 bases left between them. This CDR3 is 14 amino acids long.

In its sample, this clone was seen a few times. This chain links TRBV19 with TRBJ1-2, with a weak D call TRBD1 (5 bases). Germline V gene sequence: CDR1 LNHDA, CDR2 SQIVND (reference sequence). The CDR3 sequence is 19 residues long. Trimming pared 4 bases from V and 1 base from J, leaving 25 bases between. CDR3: CASSTGGEAGRQLNYGYTF. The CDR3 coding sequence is TGTGCCAGTAGTACCGGCGGGGAGGCAGGGAGGCAACTTAACTATGGCTACACCTTC.

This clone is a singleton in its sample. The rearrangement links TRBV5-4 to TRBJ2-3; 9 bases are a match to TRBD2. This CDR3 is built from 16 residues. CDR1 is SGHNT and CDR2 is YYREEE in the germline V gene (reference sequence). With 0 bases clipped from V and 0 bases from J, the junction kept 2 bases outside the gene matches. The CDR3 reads CASSLGLAASTDTQYF. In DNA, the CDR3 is TGTGCCAGCAGCTTGGGACTAGCGGCTAGCACAGATACGCAGTATTTT.

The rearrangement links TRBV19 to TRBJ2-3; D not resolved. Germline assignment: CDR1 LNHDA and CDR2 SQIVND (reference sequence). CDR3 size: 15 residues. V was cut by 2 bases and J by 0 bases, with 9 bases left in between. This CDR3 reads CASSITSASTDTQYF. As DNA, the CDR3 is TGTGCCAGTAGTATAACCAGCGCCAGCACAGATACGCAGTATTTT.

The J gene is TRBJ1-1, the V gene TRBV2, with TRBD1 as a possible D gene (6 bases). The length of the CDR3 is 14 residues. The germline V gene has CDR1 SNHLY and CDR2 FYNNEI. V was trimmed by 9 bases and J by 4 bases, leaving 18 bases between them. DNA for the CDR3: TGTGCCAGTTCCATACAGGGTTTGATCACTGAAGCTTTCTTT. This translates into CASSIQGLITEAFF.

The CDR3 here is CASSDWGGGRGEQYF. Written as DNA, the CDR3 is TGTGCCAGCAGTGACTGGGGCGGGGGCCGCGGCGAGCAGTACTTC. This sequence joins TRBV2 and TRBJ2-7; possibly TRBD2 for D (7 bases). The CDR3 spans 15 residues. The V and J ends lost 3 bases and 6 bases respectively, with 18 bases between them. Germline CDR1 and CDR2: SNHLY and FYNNEI.

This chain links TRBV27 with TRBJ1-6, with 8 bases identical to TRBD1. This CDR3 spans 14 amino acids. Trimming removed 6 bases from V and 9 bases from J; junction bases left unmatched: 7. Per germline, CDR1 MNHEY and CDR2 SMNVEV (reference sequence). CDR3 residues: CASSDNRGGSPLHF. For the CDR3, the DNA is TGTGCCAGCAGCGATAACAGGGGGGGTTCACCCCTCCACTTT.

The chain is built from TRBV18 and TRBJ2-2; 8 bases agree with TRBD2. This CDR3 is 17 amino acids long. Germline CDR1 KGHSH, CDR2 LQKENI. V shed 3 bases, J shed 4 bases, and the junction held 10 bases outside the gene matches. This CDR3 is CASSPFSGKAVTGELFF. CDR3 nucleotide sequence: TGTGCCAGCTCACCTTTTAGCGGGAAGGCGGTCACCGGGGAGCTGTTTTTT.

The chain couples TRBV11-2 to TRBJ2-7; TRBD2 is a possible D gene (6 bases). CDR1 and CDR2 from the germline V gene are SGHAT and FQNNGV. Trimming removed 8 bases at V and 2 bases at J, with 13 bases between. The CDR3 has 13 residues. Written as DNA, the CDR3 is TGTGCCAGCCGCTCGGGACTTACCTACGAGCAGTACTTC. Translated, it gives CASRSGLTYEQYF.

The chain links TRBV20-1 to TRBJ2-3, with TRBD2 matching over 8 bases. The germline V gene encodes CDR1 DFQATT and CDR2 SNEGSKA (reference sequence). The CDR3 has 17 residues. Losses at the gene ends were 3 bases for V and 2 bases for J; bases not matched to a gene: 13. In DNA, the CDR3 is TGCAGTGCTAGTCCCAGCGGGGGTTTATATTTCACAGATACGCAGTATTTT. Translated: CSASPSGGLYFTDTQYF.

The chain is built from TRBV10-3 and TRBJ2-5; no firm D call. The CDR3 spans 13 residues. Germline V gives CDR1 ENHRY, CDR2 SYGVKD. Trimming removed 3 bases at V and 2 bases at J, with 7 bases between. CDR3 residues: CAISDYPQETQYF. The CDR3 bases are TGTGCCATCAGTGACTACCCACAAGAGACCCAGTACTTC.

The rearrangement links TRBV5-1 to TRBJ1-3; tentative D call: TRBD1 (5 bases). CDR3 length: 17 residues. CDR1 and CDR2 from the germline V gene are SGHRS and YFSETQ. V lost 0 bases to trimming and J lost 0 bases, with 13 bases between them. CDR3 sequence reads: CASSLAGVGGSGNTIYF. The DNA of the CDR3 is TGCGCCAGCAGCTTGGCCGGTGTGGGGGGCTCTGGAAACACCATATATTTT.

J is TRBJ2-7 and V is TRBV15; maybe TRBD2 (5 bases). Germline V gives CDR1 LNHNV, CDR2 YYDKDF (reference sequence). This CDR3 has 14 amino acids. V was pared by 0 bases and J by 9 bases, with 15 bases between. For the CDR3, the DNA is TGTGCCACCAGCAGAGATTTTACCGGGGTACGGCAGTACTTC. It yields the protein CATSRDFTGVRQYF.

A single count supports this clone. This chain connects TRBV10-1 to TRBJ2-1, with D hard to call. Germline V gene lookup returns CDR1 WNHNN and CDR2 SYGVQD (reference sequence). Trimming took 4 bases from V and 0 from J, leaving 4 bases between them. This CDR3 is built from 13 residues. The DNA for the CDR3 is TGCGCCAGCAGTGGGGCCTCCTACAATGAGCAGTTCTTC. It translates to CASSGASYNEQFF.

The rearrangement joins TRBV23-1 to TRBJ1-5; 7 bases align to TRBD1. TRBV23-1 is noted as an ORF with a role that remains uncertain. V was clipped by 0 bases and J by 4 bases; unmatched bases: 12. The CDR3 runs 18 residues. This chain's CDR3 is CASSQSYRDSGMNQPQHF. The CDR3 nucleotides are TGCGCCAGCAGTCAATCTTATAGGGACAGTGGAATGAATCAGCCCCAGCATTTT.